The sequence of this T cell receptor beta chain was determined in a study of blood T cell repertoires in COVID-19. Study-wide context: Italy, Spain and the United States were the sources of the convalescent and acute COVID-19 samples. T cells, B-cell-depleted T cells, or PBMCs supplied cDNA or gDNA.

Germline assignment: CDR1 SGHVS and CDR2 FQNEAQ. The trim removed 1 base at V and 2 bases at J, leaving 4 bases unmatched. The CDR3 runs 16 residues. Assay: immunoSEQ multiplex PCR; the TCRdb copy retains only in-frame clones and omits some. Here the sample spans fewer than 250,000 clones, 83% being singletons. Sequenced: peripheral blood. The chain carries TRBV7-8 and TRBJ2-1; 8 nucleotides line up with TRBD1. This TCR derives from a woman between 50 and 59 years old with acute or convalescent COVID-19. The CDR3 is CASSLVGTGPYNEQFF. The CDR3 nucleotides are TGTGCCAGCAGCTTAGTCGGGACAGGACCCTACAATGAGCAGTTCTTC.